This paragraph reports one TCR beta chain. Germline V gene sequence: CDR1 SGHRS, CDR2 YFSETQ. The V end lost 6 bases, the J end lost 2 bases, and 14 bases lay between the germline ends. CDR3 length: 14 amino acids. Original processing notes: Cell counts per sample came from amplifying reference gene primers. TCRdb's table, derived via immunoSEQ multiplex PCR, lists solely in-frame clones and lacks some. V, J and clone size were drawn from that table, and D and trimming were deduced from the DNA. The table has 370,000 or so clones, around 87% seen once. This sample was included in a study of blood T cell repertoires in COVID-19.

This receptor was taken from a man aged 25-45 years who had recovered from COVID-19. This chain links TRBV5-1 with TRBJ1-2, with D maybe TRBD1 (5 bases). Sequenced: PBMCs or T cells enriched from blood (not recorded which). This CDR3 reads CASTSQGANYGYTF. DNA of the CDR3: TGCGCCAGCACCAGTCAAGGGGCCAACTATGGCTACACCTTC.